The T cell receptor beta chain under discussion was sequenced for a study of blood T cell repertoires in COVID-19. As for the study in general: T cells, B-cell-depleted T cells, or PBMCs supplied cDNA or gDNA.

The germline gives CDR1 MNHEY, CDR2 SMNVEV (reference sequence). The CDR3 runs to 16 residues. Trimming removed 4 bases at V and 1 base at J, with 13 bases between. It was during active infection that Seattle patients were enrolled and then longitudinally followed. Profiling relied on immunoSEQ multiplex PCR, and the TCRdb table lists in-frame clones only, not all of them. There are roughly 200,000 clones in the sample; 82% occur only once, and around 8% lies in the top ten. This chain uses TRBV27 with TRBJ2-2; D may be TRBD2 (6 bases). Material for sequencing was peripheral blood. The receptor was derived from a woman aged 60-75 years with COVID-19, enrolled during active disease. CDR3: CASSSTGTQNTGELFF. The CDR3 region has the DNA TGTGCCAGCAGTTCCACTGGGACTCAGAACACCGGGGAGCTGTTTTTT.